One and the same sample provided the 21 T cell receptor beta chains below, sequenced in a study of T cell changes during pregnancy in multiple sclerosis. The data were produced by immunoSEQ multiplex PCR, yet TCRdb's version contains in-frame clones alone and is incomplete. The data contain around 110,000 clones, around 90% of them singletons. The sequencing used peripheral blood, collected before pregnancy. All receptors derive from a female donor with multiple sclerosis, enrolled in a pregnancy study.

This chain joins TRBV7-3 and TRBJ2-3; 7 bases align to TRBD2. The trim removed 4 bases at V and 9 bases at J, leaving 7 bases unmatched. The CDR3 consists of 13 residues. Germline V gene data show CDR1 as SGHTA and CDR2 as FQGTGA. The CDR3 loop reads CASSSSGGDTQYF. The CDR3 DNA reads TGTGCCAGCAGCTCCTCGGGAGGAGACACGCAGTATTTT.

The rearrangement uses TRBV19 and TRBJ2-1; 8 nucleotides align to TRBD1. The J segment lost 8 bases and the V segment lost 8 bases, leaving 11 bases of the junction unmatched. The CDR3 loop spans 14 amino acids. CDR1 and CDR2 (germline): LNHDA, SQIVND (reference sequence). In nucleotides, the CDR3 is TGTGCCAGTGGCGTGCAGGGGGCTATCCATGAGCAGTTCTTC. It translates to CASGVQGAIHEQFF.

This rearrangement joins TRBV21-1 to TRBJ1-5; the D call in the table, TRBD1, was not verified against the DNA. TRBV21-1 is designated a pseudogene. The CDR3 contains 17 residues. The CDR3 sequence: CASISPCGDRACQPQHF. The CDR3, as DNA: TGTGCCAGCATCTCTCCTTGTGGGGACAGGGCTTGTCAGCCCCAGCATTTT.

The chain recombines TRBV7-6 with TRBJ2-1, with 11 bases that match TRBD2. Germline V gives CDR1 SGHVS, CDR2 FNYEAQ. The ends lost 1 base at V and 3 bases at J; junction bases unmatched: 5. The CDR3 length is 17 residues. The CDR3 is CASSLVSGGALYNEQFF. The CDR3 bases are TGTGCCAGCAGCTTAGTTAGCGGGGGGGCCCTCTACAATGAGCAGTTCTTC.

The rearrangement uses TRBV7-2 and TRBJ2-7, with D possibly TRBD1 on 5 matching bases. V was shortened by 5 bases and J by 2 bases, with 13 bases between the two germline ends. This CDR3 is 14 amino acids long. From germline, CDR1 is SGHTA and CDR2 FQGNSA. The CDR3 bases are TGTGCCAGCAGCCCGGACACCTTCACCTACGAGCAGTACTTC. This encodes CASSPDTFTYEQYF.

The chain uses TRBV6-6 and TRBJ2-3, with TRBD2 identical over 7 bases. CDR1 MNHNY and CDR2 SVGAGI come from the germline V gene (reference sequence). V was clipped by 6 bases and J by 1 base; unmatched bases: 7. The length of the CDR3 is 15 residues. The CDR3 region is CASRTLAARTDTQYF. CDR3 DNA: TGTGCCAGCAGAACGCTAGCGGCCCGCACAGATACGCAGTATTTT.

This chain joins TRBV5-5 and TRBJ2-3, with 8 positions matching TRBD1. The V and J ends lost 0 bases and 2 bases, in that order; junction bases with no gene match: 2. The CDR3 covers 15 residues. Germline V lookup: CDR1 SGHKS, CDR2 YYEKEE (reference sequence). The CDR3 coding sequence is TGTGCCAGCAGCTTGGGACAGGGGATCACAGATACGCAGTATTTT. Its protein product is CASSLGQGITDTQYF.

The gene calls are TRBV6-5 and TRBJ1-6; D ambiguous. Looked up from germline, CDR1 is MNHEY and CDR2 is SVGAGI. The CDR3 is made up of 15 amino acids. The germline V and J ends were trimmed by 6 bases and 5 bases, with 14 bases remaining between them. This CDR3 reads CASSLEGSDNSPLHF. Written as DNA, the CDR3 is TGTGCCAGCAGCCTGGAGGGAAGCGATAATTCACCCCTCCACTTT.

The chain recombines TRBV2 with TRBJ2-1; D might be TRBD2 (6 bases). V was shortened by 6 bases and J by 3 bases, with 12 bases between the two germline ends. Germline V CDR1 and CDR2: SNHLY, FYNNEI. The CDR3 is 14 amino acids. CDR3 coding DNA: TGTGCCAGCAGGGGCTGGCGGGGCTACAATGAGCAGTTCTTC. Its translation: CASRGWRGYNEQFF.

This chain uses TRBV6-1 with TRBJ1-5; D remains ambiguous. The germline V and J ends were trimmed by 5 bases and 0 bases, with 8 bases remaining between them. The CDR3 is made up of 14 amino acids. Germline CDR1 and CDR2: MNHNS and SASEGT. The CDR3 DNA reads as TGTGCCAGCAGTTTACAGAATAGCAATCAGCCCCAGCATTTT. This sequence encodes CASSLQNSNQPQHF.

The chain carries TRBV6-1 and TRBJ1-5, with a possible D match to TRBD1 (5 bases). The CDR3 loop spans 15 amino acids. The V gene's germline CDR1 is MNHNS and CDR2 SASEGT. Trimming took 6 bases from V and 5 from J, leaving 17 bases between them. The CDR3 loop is CASSGRAGFYQPQHF. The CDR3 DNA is TGTGCCAGCAGCGGACGGGCAGGGTTTTATCAGCCCCAGCATTTT.

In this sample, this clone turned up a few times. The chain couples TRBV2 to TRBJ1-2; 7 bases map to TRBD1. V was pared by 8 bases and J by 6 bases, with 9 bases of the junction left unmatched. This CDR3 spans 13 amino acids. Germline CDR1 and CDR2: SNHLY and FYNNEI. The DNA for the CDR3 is TGTGCCAGCCGACGACAGGGAACGGATGGCTACACCTTC. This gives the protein CASRRQGTDGYTF.

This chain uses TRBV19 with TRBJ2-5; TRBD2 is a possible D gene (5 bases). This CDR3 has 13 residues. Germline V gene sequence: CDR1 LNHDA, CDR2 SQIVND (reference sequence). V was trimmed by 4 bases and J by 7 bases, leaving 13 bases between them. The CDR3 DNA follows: TGTGCCAGTAGTAGGGCGGGTAAACCGACCCAGTACTTC. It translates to CASSRAGKPTQYF.

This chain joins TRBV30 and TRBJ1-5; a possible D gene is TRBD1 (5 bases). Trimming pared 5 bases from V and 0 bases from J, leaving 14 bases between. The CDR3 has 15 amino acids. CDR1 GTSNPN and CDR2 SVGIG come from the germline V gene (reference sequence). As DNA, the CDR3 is TGTGCCTGGCGCCTGGGGGGATATAGCAATCAGCCCCAGCATTTT. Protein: CAWRLGGYSNQPQHF.

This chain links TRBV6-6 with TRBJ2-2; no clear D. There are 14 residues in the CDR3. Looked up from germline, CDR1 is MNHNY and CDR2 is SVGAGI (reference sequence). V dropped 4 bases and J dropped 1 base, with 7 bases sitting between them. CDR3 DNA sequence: TGTGCCAGCAGTTTTCAAATGAACACCGGGGAGCTGTTTTTT. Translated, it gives CASSFQMNTGELFF.

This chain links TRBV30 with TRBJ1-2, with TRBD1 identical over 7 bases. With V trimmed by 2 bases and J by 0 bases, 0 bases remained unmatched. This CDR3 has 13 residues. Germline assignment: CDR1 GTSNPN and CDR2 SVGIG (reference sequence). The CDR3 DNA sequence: TGTGCCTGGAGTACAGGGGCTAACTATGGCTACACCTTC. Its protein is CAWSTGANYGYTF. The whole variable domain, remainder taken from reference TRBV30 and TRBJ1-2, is SQTIHQWPATLVQPVGSPLSLECTVEGTSNPNLYWYRQAAGRGLQLLFYSVGIGQISSEVPQNLSASRPQDRQFILSSKKLLLSDSGFYLCAWSTGANYGYTFGSGTRLTVV.

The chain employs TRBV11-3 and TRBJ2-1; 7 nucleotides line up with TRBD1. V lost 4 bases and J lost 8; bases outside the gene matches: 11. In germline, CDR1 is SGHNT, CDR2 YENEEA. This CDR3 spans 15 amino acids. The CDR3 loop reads CASSSGTAPADEQFF. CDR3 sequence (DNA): TGTGCCAGCAGCTCAGGGACAGCCCCGGCCGATGAGCAGTTCTTC.

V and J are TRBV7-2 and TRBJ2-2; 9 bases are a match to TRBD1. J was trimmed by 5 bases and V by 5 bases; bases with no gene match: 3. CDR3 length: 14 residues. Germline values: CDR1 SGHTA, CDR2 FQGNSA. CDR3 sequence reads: CASSGTGRTGELFF. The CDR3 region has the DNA TGTGCCAGCAGCGGGACAGGGAGGACCGGGGAGCTGTTTTTT.

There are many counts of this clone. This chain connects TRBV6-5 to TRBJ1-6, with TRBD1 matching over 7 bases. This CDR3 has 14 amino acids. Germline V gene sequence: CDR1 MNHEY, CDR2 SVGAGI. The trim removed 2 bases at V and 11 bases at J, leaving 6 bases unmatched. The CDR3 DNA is TGTGCCAGCAGTTACGGGGACAGCCCCACACCCCTCCACTTT. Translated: CASSYGDSPTPLHF.

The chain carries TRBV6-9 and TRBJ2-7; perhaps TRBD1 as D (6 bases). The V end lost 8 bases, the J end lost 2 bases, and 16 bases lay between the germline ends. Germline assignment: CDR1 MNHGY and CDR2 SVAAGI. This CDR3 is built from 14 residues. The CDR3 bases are TGTGCCAGCCCTCCCAGGGGACCCCCCTACGAGCAGTACTTC. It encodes CASPPRGPPYEQYF.

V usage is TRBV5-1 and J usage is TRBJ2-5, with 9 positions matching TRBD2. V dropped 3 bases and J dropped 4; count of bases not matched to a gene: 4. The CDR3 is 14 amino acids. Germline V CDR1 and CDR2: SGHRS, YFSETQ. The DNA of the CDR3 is TGCGCCAGCAGCTCCCTACTAGCGGGAGAGACCCAGTACTTC. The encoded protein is CASSSLLAGETQYF.